Presented here are 29 T cell receptor beta chains from one specimen sequenced in a study of blood T cells in healthy people across ages. Then a second PCR, running roughly 7 to 11 cycles, was carried out with a sample-barcoded 5' primer and a J-beta primer mix. Using its own MiXCR run on the 5' RACE reads, TCRdb lists one record per CDR3 protein. Found here are hundreds of thousands of distinct CDR3 sequences, around 31% of them singletons; the top ten hold 15% to 19%. Sequenced material: blood. Source of these receptors: a woman aged 80 or over in good health.

The genes are TRBV6-1 and TRBJ2-3; D unresolved. This CDR3 has 14 amino acids. CDR1 and CDR2 (germline): MNHNS, SASEGT. Trimming pared 4 bases from V and 2 bases from J, leaving 10 bases between. CDR3 protein: CASSAMAVTDTQYF. The CDR3 DNA reads as TGTGCCAGCAGTGCTATGGCAGTCACAGATACGCAGTATTTT.

This clonotype was seen repeatedly, ten times or more. V is TRBV5-6 and J is TRBJ2-3; the match to TRBD1 covers 8 bases. The CDR3 runs 16 residues. The ends lost 4 bases at V and 0 bases at J; junction bases unmatched: 7. Germline V gene sequence: CDR1 SGHDT, CDR2 YYEEEE. CDR3 sequence (DNA): TGTGCCAGCAGCGTGGGACAGGCTTCTAGCACAGATACGCAGTATTTT. It codes for CASSVGQASSTDTQYF.

V and J are TRBV6-6 and TRBJ1-6; 8 nucleotides match TRBD1. V trimming: 0 bases; J trimming: 7 bases; junction bases outside the gene matches: 2. Germline CDR1 and CDR2: MNHNY and SVGAGI (reference sequence). This CDR3 has 15 amino acids. This CDR3 reads CASSYSGQGNSPLHF. CDR3 bases: TGTGCCAGCAGTTACTCAGGACAGGGAAATTCACCCCTCCACTTT.

This clonotype was recorded only once. A much larger clone differs by one base, so this may be a read error. The V and J genes are TRBV6-1 and TRBJ1-2; D gene ambiguous. The CDR3 spans 12 residues. Trimming stripped 7 bases from V and 6 bases from J, with 12 bases between. Germline CDR1 MNHNS, CDR2 SASEGT. DNA for the CDR3: TGTGCCAGCAATCAGAGAAGGGATGGCTACACCTTC. It specifies CASNQRRDGYTF.

On this clonotype itself: One base away lies a much larger clone, so this may be a sequencing read error. For the CDR3, the DNA is TGTGCCAGCAGTCCTTCATCGACAGGGCCCCAAGAGACCCAGTTCTTC. Amino acids: CASSPSSTGPQETQFF. The gene calls are TRBV28 and TRBJ2-1, with 7 bases identical to TRBD1. CDR1 is MDHEN, CDR2 SYDVKM, per germline. CDR3 size: 16 residues. V shed 5 bases, J shed 13 bases, and the junction held 20 bases outside the gene matches. Full variable domain (remainder filled in from reference TRBV28 and TRBJ2-1): DVKVTQSSRYLVKRTGEKVFLECVQDMDHENMFWYRQDPGLGLRLIYFSYDVKMKEKGDIPEGYSVSREKKERFSLILESASTNQTSMYLCASSPSSTGPQETQFFGPGTRLTVL.

Concerning this clonotype: It may be a read error: a sequence one base away is much more abundant. The rearrangement links TRBV6-1 to TRBJ2-5; 7 positions agree with TRBD1. This CDR3 spans 15 amino acids. Germline V gene sequence: CDR1 MNHNS, CDR2 SASEGT. This chain's CDR3 is CAGSEVTGTGETQYF. The CDR3 DNA sequence: TGTGCCGGCAGTGAAGTGACAGGGACCGGGGAGACCCAGTACTTC.

This clonotype was observed a few times. The CDR3 bases are TGTGCCAGCAGCTCCCCGGGACTGTCGATTGAAACCCAGTACTTC. Translated: CASSSPGLSIETQYF. The J gene is TRBJ2-7, the V gene TRBV6-6, with D perhaps TRBD2 (6 bases). Germline V CDR1 and CDR2: MNHNY, SVGAGI (reference sequence). This CDR3 comprises 15 residues. Trimming removed 6 bases at V and 10 bases at J, with 25 bases between.

In this sample, this clonotype turned up many times. This chain connects TRBV5-6 to TRBJ2-1, with D tentatively TRBD1 (6 bases). Germline CDR1 and CDR2: SGHDT and YYEEEE. V lost 4 bases and J 2 bases, leaving 10 bases between the germline ends. This CDR3 has 14 amino acids. As DNA, the CDR3 is TGTGCCAGCAGCGGGCAGGGGACCTACAATGAGCAGTTCTTC. Translation gives CASSGQGTYNEQFF.

V and J are TRBV30 and TRBJ1-6; D gene ambiguous. The CDR3 has 13 residues. Germline V gene data show CDR1 as GTSNPN and CDR2 as SVGIG (reference sequence). Trimming stripped 3 bases from V and 7 bases from J, with 10 bases between. The CDR3, as DNA: TGTGCCTGGAGAGAATCGGGGAATTCACCCCTCCACTTT. It codes for CAWRESGNSPLHF.

This clonotype was counted at least ten times. The CDR3 reads CASSSGGGTYEQYF. The CDR3 DNA reads TGTGCCAGCAGCTCGGGGGGCGGCACCTACGAGCAGTACTTC. The chain has TRBV7-6 and TRBJ2-7, with D tentatively TRBD2 (7 bases). Germline V gene data show CDR1 as SGHVS and CDR2 as FNYEAQ. V lost 4 bases to trimming and J lost 2 bases, with 12 bases between them. The CDR3 extends over 14 amino acids.

Comment on this clonotype: A much larger clone lies a single base off, so this may be a read error. The chain has TRBV7-4 and TRBJ1-1; D gene ambiguous. The V gene's germline CDR1 is SGHVT and CDR2 SQSDAQ. The CDR3 has 16 residues. The CDR3 DNA reads as TGTGCCAACAGCTTAAGCTACAGCCTTATGAACACTGAAGCTTTCTTT. Translated: CANSLSYSLMNTEAFF.

This clonotype was recorded many times. Just one base apart from a much larger clone, this may be a read error. The chain uses TRBV6-5 and TRBJ2-7; weak D call: TRBD1 (6 bases). Trimming took 0 bases from V and 7 from J, leaving 13 bases between them. The CDR3 totals 14 residues. Germline V gene lookup returns CDR1 MNHEY and CDR2 SVGAGI. CDR3 nucleotide sequence: TGTGCCAGCAGTTACTCAGGCCAGGGGAATGAGCAGTACTTC. This gives the protein CASSYSGQGNEQYF.

This clonotype was seen repeatedly, ten times or more. J is TRBJ2-7 and V is TRBV3-1, with 9 bases that match TRBD2. Losses at the gene ends were 1 base for V and 5 bases for J; bases not matched to a gene: 3. The length of the CDR3 is 14 residues. CDR1 is LGHDT and CDR2 is YNNKEL in the germline V gene (reference sequence). DNA of the CDR3: TGTGCCAGCAGCCAAGTACTAGCGGGCCACGAGCAGTACTTC. Its protein is CASSQVLAGHEQYF.

This clonotype was counted between two and nine times. The V and J genes are TRBV21-1 and TRBJ1-2. TRBV21-1 is tagged as a pseudogene. CDR3 size: 16 residues. CDR3: CASLRGGYHSPGGYTF. As DNA, the CDR3 is TGTGCCAGCCTGCGGGGGGGCTACCATTCCCCGGGTGGCTACACCTTC.

This clonotype came up once. At one end the junction does not follow the germline gene, possibly because of a read error. The chain uses TRBV7-8 and TRBJ2-1, with D unresolved. Germline CDR1 is SGHVS and CDR2 is FQNEAQ. This CDR3 comprises 12 residues. The CDR3 bases are TGTGCCAGTAGCCGCAGGAGCAATGAGCAGCTCTTC. Protein: CASSRRSNEQLF.

A note on this clonotype: A much larger clone differs by one base, so this may be a read error. This rearrangement joins TRBV13 to TRBJ2-7; 7 bases agree with TRBD2. The CDR3 is 16 amino acids. Germline lookup yields CDR1 PRHDT and CDR2 FYEKMQ (reference sequence). With 5 bases clipped from V and 3 bases from J, the junction kept 13 bases outside the gene matches. DNA of the CDR3: TGTGCCAGCAGCCGACCTTCGGGCGGGGGTGGCTACGAGCAGTACTTC. Its translation is CASSRPSGGGGYEQYF.

The chain employs TRBV7-8 and TRBJ2-3, with 9 bases matching TRBD1. Unmatched junction bases numbered 8, after V lost 5 bases and J lost 2 bases. CDR1 SGHVS and CDR2 FQNEAQ come from the germline V gene. CDR3 size: 16 residues. CDR3 sequence reads: CASSRGTGSFTDTQYF. CDR3 nucleotides: TGTGCCAGCAGCAGAGGGACAGGGTCTTTCACAGATACGCAGTATTTT.

This clonotype was seen repeatedly, ten times or more. The J gene is TRBJ2-7, the V gene TRBV20-1; 7 bases fit TRBD2. V was pared by 1 base and J by 9 bases, with 18 bases of the junction left unmatched. CDR1 and CDR2 from the germline V gene are DFQATT and SNEGSKA (reference sequence). CDR3 length: 16 residues. This CDR3 reads CSARVLGGSSTVGQYF. The CDR3, as DNA: TGCAGTGCTAGAGTCCTGGGAGGGAGTTCTACGGTCGGGCAGTACTTC.

Of note for this clonotype: This may come from a read error, since a much larger clone is one base off. The V gene is TRBV10-3, the J gene TRBJ2-5; 7 bases line up with TRBD1. The V gene's germline CDR1 is ENHRY and CDR2 SYGVKD. The CDR3 consists of 13 residues. V shed 9 bases and J 11 bases; nucleotides not matched to a gene: 15. The CDR3 loop reads CAISGGTYNEQYF. In DNA form, the CDR3 reads TGTGCCATTTCAGGGGGTACATACAATGAGCAGTACTTC.

In this sample, this clonotype turned up many times. V is TRBV20-1 and J is TRBJ2-3; TRBD2 aligns across 9 bases. V was pared by 0 bases and J by 5 bases, with 9 bases of the junction left unmatched. CDR1 is DFQATT, CDR2 SNEGSKA, per germline (reference sequence). This CDR3 region has 16 residues. CDR3 DNA sequence: TGCAGTGCTAGAGATTTTGGTAGCGGGGGTTTAGATACGCAGTATTTT. As protein: CSARDFGSGGLDTQYF.

This clonotype was picked up many times. The chain combines TRBV5-1 with TRBJ2-5; 7 bases fit TRBD2. The V and J ends lost 1 base and 5 bases, in that order; junction bases with no gene match: 8. The V gene's germline CDR1 is SGHRS and CDR2 YFSETQ. The length of the CDR3 is 15 residues. CDR3 nucleotides: TGCGCCAGCAGCTTGCGAGCGGGGAGGTATGAGACCCAGTACTTC. This translates into CASSLRAGRYETQYF.

There are many counts of this clonotype. Possible read error: a much larger clone is one base away. The rearrangement joins TRBV5-1 to TRBJ2-5, with TRBD1 matching over 10 bases. V shed 4 bases and J 11 bases; nucleotides not matched to a gene: 11. Germline loops: CDR1 SGHRS, CDR2 YFSETQ. The CDR3 covers 14 residues. The CDR3 protein is CASSVGTGANEQYF. In DNA form, the CDR3 reads TGCGCCAGCAGCGTCGGGACAGGGGCAAATGAGCAGTACTTC.

This clonotype was counted ten times or more. The chain employs TRBV6-2 or TRBV6-3 and TRBJ2-1; D might be TRBD1 (6 bases). Germline lookup yields CDR1 MNHEY and CDR2 SVGEGT. Trimming took off 6 bases at V and 7 bases at J, with 19 bases between the two ends. The CDR3 runs 15 residues. The CDR3 coding sequence is TGTGCCAGCAGACCGCTAGGGGGTGGGGGAAATGAGCAGTTCTTC. Amino acid sequence: CASRPLGGGGNEQFF.

The table lists this clonotype with a few counts. This chain joins TRBV20-1 and TRBJ1-2, with D unclear. V was trimmed by 4 bases and J by 6 bases, leaving 9 bases between them. Germline lookup yields CDR1 DFQATT and CDR2 SNEGSKA (reference sequence). The CDR3 consists of 11 residues. This CDR3 reads CSATRENGYTF. For the CDR3, the DNA is TGCAGTGCTACCCGGGAAAATGGCTACACCTTC.

This clonotype appeared many times. The chain couples TRBV9 to TRBJ2-5, with 8 bases aligning to TRBD1. Germline assignment: CDR1 SGDLS and CDR2 YYNGEE. CDR3 length equals 16 residues. V shed 3 bases and J 5 bases; nucleotides not matched to a gene: 12. The CDR3 loop is CASSGDRQGLLETQYF. The CDR3 nucleotides read TGTGCCAGCAGCGGCGACAGACAGGGGTTACTGGAGACCCAGTACTTC.

This clonotype turned up a few times. The chain is built from TRBV28 and TRBJ2-7; D remains unclear. Germline CDR1 is MDHEN and CDR2 is SYDVKM. V lost 2 bases to trimming and J lost 7 bases, with 9 bases between them. The CDR3 covers 12 residues. The CDR3 region is CASSLPDNEQYF. CDR3 nucleotides: TGTGCCAGCAGTTTACCCGATAATGAGCAGTACTTC.

This clonotype was counted at least ten times. This chain links TRBV6-1 with TRBJ2-2; D perhaps matches TRBD1 (5 bases). The germline V gene encodes CDR1 MNHNS and CDR2 SASEGT. Trimming cost V 6 bases and J 0 bases, with 11 bases left between them. This CDR3 contains 15 residues. CDR3 residues: CASRGLQANTGELFF. CDR3 in DNA: TGTGCCAGCAGGGGTCTACAGGCGAACACCGGGGAGCTGTTTTTT.

This clonotype was counted at least ten times. The chain uses TRBV5-5 and TRBJ1-4; the D is unclear. The germline V gene encodes CDR1 SGHKS and CDR2 YYEKEE (reference sequence). The V end lost 3 bases, the J end lost 0 bases, and 21 bases lay between the germline ends. There are 19 residues in the CDR3. CDR3 nucleotide sequence: TGTGCCAGCAGCTCACAACTTGCTACCGGGAGGGCAACTAATGAAAAACTGTTTTTT. This codes for CASSSQLATGRATNEKLFF. The full variable domain, completed using reference TRBV5-5 and TRBJ1-4, is DAGVTQSPTHLIKTRGQQVTLRCSPISGHKSVSWYQQVLGQGPQFIFQYYEKEERGRGNFPDRFSARQFPNYSSELNVNALLLGDSALYLCASSSQLATGRATNEKLFFGSGTQLSVL.

This clonotype was observed at least ten times. This chain uses TRBV7-9 with TRBJ1-4; D not certain. Germline values: CDR1 SEHNR, CDR2 FQNEAQ (reference sequence). The ends were cut back, 1 base at V and 5 bases at J, with 11 bases in the middle. This CDR3 is 15 amino acids long. This CDR3 reads CASSLDGSVNEKLFF. The CDR3 nucleotides are TGTGCCAGCAGCTTAGATGGTTCGGTAAATGAAAAACTGTTTTTT.